This T cell receptor beta chain is drawn from a study of metastatic and nonmetastatic thyroid tumors. In the original processing: In papillary thyroid cancer, a distant-metastasis classifier was built using CDR3 differences across clinicopathological groups. TCRdb reanalyzed the PCR reads via MiXCR. TCRdb's processing, not the authors', yielded these V and J calls. The sample lists some 17,000 clones, 25% to 30% occurring once. Treatment of any kind had been given to no patient before thyroid surgery. The J segment lost 3 bases and the V segment lost 2 bases, leaving 14 bases of the junction unmatched. The CDR3 has 18 amino acids. Germline loops: CDR1 GTSNPN, CDR2 SVGIG (reference sequence).

The chain combines TRBV30 with TRBJ2-7; 12 bases align to TRBD2. Specimen: tumor tissue. The TCR comes from a female donor with papillary thyroid cancer or a benign thyroid nodule (not recorded which). Some clones in this sample may be carry-over from other donors' samples. The CDR3 protein is CAWSPPPSSGRASYEQYF. CDR3 DNA: TGTGCCTGGAGTCCACCTCCCTCTAGCGGGAGGGCCAGCTACGAGCAGTACTTC. Filled out from reference TRBV30 and TRBJ2-7, the complete variable domain reads SQTIHQWPATLVQPVGSPLSLECTVEGTSNPNLYWYRQAAGRGLQLLFYSVGIGQISSEVPQNLSASRPQDRQFILSSKKLLLSDSGFYLCAWSPPPSSGRASYEQYFGPGTRLTVT.